This T cell receptor (beta chain) emerged from a study of T-cell memory formation after mild COVID-19. Whole-study results and caveats: The pre-infection memory compartment contained some responding clones, suggesting cross-reactive memory joined. Later expanders leaned CD4+, whereas day 15 to 85 contracting clones were balanced CD4/CD8.

TCRdb re-called the 5' RACE reads through MiXCR, storing one row per CDR3 protein. The data show some 410,000 distinct CDR3 sequences, about 25% seen once. This clonotype came up a few times. Its antigen is unknown. CDR3 length equals 15 residues. Germline CDR1 SGHRS, CDR2 YFSETQ. With 0 bases removed from V and 4 bases from J, the gap between germline ends came to 13 bases. This chain joins TRBV5-1 and TRBJ1-2; D perhaps matches TRBD1 (5 bases). The TCR comes from an adult woman who had mild COVID-19 (a few samples of this study predate the infection). Cell type and time point are not known. Sequencing was performed on PBMCs or a T cell subset sorted from them (not recorded which). CDR3 sequence reads: CASSLDGGGSYGYTF. CDR3 nucleotide sequence: TGCGCCAGCAGCTTGGACGGTGGGGGTTCCTATGGCTACACCTTC.